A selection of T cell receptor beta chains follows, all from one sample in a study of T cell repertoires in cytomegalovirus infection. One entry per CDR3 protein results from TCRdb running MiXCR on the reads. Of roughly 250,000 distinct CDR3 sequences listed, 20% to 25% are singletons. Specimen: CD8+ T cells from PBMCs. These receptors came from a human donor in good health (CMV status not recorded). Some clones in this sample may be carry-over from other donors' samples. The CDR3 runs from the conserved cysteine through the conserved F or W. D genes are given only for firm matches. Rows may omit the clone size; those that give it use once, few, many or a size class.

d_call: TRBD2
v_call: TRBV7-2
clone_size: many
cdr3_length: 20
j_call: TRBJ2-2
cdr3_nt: TGTGCCAGCAGCTTTCCTACCGGGACTAGCGGGGGGCGGAACACCGGGGAGCTGTTTTTT
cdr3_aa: CASSFPTGTSGGRNTGELFF

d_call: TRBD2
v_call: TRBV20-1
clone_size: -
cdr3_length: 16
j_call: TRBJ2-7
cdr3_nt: TGCAGTCCGGGACTAGCGGGGGGCAAGGAGCTCTACGAGCAGTACTTC
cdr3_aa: CSPGLAGGKELYEQYF

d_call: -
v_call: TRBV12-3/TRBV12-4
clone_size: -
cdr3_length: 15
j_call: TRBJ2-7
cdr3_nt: TGTGCCAGCAGTTTAGCGCCCCCTCCGGACTACGAGCAGTACTTC
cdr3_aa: CASSLAPPPDYEQYF

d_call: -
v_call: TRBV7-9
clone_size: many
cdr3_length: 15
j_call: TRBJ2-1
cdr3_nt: TGTGCCAGCAGCTCGGAAGGGCCAGCCTACAATGAGCAGTTCTTC
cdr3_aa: CASSSEGPAYNEQFF

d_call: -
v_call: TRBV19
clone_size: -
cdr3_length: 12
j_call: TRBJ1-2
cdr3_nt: TGTGCCAGTAACCTTGGGGGTCTTGGCTACACCTTC
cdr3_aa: CASNLGGLGYTF

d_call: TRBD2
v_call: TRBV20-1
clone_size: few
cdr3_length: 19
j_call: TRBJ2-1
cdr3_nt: TGCAGTGCTAGATCTCAGGGTAGCGGGGTATCTCAGGACTACAATGAGCAGTTCTTC
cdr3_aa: CSARSQGSGVSQDYNEQFF

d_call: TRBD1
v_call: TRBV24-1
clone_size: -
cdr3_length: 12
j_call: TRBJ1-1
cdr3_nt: TGTGCCACCAGTGATGCAGGGGGGGAAGCTTTCTTT
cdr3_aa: CATSDAGGEAFF

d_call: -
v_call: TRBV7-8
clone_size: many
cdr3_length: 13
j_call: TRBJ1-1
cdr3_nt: TGTGCCAGCAGCTTAAATGCCGGAGGTGAAGCTTTCTTT
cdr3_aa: CASSLNAGGEAFF

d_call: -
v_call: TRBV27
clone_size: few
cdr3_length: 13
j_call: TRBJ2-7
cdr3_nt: TGTGCCAGCAGTGCTTACGGCCCCTACGAGCAGTACTTC
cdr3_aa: CASSAYGPYEQYF

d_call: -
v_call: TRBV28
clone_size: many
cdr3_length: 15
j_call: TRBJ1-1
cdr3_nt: TGTGCCAGCAGTTTGGACCTCAGAATGAACACTGAAGCTTTCTTT
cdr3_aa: CASSLDLRMNTEAFF

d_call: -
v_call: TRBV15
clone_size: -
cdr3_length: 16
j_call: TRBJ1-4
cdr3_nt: TGTGCCACCAGCAGAGATTGGGGAGGGTCCAATGAAAAACTGTTTTTT
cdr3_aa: CATSRDWGGSNEKLFF

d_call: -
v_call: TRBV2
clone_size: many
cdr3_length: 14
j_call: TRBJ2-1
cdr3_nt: TGTGCCAGCAGTGATCTTGGAGGGAACAATGAGCAGTTCTTC
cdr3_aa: CASSDLGGNNEQFF

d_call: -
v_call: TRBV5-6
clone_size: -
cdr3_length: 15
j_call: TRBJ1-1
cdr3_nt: TGTGCCAGCACCCGTCTGGAACAAATGAACACTGAAGCTTTCTTT
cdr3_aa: CASTRLEQMNTEAFF

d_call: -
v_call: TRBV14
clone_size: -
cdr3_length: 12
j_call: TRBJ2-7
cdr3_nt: TGTGCCAGCAGCGGGGACACCTACGAGCAGTACTTC
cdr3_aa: CASSGDTYEQYF

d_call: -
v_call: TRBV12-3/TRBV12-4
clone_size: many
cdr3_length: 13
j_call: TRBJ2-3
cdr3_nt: TGTGCCAGCAGTTTGTTTAGCACAGATACGCAGTATTTT
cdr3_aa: CASSLFSTDTQYF

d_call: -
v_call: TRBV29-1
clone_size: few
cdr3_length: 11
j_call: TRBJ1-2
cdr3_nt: TGCAGCGTTGAAGACCGCAATGGCTACACCTTC
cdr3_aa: CSVEDRNGYTF

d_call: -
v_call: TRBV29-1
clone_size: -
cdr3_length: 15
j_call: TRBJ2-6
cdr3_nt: TGCAGCGTTTACGACAGACGCTCTGGGGCCAACGTCCTGACTTTC
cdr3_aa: CSVYDRRSGANVLTF

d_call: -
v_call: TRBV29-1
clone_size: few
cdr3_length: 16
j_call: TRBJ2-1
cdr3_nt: TGCAGCGTTGAAGGGGATATAGGGTTTGTCTACAATGAGCAGTTCTTC
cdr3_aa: CSVEGDIGFVYNEQFF

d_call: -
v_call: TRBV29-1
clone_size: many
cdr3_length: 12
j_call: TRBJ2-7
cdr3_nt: TGCAGCGTTGAAAGCCACACCGGGGAGCAGTACTTC
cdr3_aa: CSVESHTGEQYF

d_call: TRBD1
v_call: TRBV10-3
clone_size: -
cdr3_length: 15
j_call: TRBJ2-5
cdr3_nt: TGTGCCATCAGTGAACCGGGACAGGATGGGGAGACCCAGTACTTC
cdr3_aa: CAISEPGQDGETQYF

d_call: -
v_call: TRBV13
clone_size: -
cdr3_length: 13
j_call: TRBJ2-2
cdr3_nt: TGTGCCAGCAGCCCCAAGACCACCGGGGAGCTGTTTTTT
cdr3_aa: CASSPKTTGELFF

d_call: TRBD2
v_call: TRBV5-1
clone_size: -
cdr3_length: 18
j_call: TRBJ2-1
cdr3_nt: TGCGCCAGCAGCTTTGGGCTGCGGGAGGAGTTTATCGGTGGTGAGCAGTTCTTC
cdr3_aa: CASSFGLREEFIGGEQFF

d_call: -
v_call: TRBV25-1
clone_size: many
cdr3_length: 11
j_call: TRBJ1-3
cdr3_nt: TGTGCCAGCAGTGCCGGAAACACCATATATTTT
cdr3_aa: CASSAGNTIYF

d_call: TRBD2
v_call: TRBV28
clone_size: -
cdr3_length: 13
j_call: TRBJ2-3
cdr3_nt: TGTGCCAGCAGTAGCCTAGCGGGAGATACGCAGTATTTT
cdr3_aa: CASSSLAGDTQYF

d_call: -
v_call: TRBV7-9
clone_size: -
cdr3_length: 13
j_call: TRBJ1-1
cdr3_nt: TGTGCCAGCAGCCCCCGGACAGCACCAGAAGCTTTCTTT
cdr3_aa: CASSPRTAPEAFF

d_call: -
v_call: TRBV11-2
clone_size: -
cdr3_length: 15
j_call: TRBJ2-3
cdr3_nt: TGTGGCAGCAGCCCACCTTGGACTAGCACAGATACGCAGTATTTT
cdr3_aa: CGSSPPWTSTDTQYF

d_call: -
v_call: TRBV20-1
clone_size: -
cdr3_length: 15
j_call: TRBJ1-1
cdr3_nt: TGCAGTGCTAGAGACCCACCTCTTGGTTACACTGAAGCTTTCTTT
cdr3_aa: CSARDPPLGYTEAFF

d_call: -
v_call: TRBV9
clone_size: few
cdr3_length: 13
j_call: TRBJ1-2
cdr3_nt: TGTGCCAGCAGCGCCCGGGGAGGGAATGGCTACACCTTC
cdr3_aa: CASSARGGNGYTF

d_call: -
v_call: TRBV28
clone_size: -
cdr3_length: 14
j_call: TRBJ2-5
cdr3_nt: TGTGCCAGCAGAGCCAGGGTTTACCAAGAGACCCAGTACTTC
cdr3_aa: CASRARVYQETQYF

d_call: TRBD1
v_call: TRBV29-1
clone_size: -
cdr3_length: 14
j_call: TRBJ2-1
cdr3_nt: TGCAGCGTTCGAACCCGGGACAGGGGAAATGAGCAGTTCTTC
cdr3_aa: CSVRTRDRGNEQFF

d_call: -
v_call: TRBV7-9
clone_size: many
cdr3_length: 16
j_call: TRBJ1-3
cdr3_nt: TGTGCCAGCAGCTTAACAGGGATCGACTCTGGAAACACCATATATTTT
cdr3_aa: CASSLTGIDSGNTIYF

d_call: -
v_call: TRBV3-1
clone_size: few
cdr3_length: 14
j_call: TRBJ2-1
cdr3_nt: TGTGCCAGCAGCCTCCTGGTAGGGGGGGGTGAGCAGTTCTTC
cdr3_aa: CASSLLVGGGEQFF

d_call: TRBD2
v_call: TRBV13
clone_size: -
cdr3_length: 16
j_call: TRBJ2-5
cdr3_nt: TGTGCCAGCAGCTTAGGACTAGCGGGGAGCCAAGAGACCCAGTACTTC
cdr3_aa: CASSLGLAGSQETQYF

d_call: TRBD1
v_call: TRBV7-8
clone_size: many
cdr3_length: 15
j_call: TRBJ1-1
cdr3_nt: TGTGCCAGCAGCTTAGGGGGACAGGGGACCACTGAAGCTTTCTTT
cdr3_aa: CASSLGGQGTTEAFF

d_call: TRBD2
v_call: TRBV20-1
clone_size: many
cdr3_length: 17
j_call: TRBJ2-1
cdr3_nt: TGCAGTGCCGGAGACCCTTCTAGCGGGGGACCCTACAATGAGCAGTTCTTC
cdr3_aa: CSAGDPSSGGPYNEQFF

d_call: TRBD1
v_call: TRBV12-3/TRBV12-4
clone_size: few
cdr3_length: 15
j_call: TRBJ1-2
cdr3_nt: TGTGCCAGCAGCCTTGGACAGGGAGACATCTATGGCTACACCTTC
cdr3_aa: CASSLGQGDIYGYTF

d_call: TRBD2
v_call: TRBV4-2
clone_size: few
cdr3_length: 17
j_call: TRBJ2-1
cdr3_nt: TGTGCCAGCAGCCAAGAGCTGGGTAGCGGGTTCTACAATGAGCAGTTCTTC
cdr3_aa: CASSQELGSGFYNEQFF